Listed below are T cell receptor beta chains from one sample, sequenced in a study of identifying expanded T cells in peripheral blood. Generated by immunoSEQ multiplex PCR, the TCRdb table keeps only in-frame clones and is missing some. The repertoire consists of more than 70,000 clones, with around 85% occurring once and the leading ten covering roughly 5.5%. The specimen was blood. All receptors derive from a person aged 18-69 years in good health. CDR3s include the opening cysteine and the closing phenylalanine or tryptophan. The D gene is left open where the match is weak. Clone size is stated in some rows and not others, as once, few, many or a class when expanded.

.	.	TRBV19	TRBJ2-7	TGTGCCAGTCGAGTCCAGGGGTCCTACGAGCAGTACTTC	CASRVQGSYEQYF
.	.	TRBV6-5	TRBJ1-2	TGTGCCAGCAGTTACTCGTCGGAGGGGACTTATGGCTACACCTTC	CASSYSSEGTYGYTF
.	.	TRBV7-2	TRBJ2-1	TGTGCCAGCAGCTTAATCTTACGGAGTCGGATTAACTCCGTCAATGAGCAGTTCTTC	CASSLILRSRINSVNEQFF
.	.	TRBV19	TRBJ1-1	TGTGCCAGTAGTATCAGGGGAAGGGTGTGGACTGAAGCTTTCTTT	CASSIRGRVWTEAFF
.	.	TRBV2	TRBJ1-4	TGTGCCAGCAGTGTTCATGACATTTCGAGTGAAAAACTGTTTTTT	CASSVHDISSEKLFF
many	.	TRBV30	TRBJ1-6	TGTGCCTGGAGTGCGACTCCAAATTCACCCCTCCACTTT	CAWSATPNSPLHF
few	.	TRBV19	TRBJ1-6	TGTGCCAGTAGTTACAGGGACTCACCCCTCCACTTT	CASSYRDSPLHF
.	TRBD1	TRBV28	TRBJ2-7	TGTGCCAGCAGTACTCCAGGGGGCTCCTACGAGCAGTACTTC	CASSTPGGSYEQYF
.	TRBD1	TRBV25-1	TRBJ2-2	TGTGCCAGCAGGACGGGACAGACGAGCACCGGGGAGCTGTTTTTT	CASRTGQTSTGELFF
.	.	TRBV6-6	TRBJ1-1	TGTGCCAGCAGCCTGAAGGGGGACACTGAAGCTTTCTTT	CASSLKGDTEAFF
.	.	TRBV5-6	TRBJ1-6	TGTGCCAGCAGCTCCACAACAGCGGCATCACCCCTCCACTTT	CASSSTTAASPLHF
.	.	TRBV11-3	TRBJ1-1	TGTGCCAGCAGCTTAGGCTCGCTACGAGGGTGGGGCACTGAAGCTTTCTTT	CASSLGSLRGWGTEAFF
.	TRBD1	TRBV25-1	TRBJ2-3	TGTGCCAGCAGTATGGACAGGGGAAGCACAGATACGCAGTATTTT	CASSMDRGSTDTQYF
.	.	TRBV13	TRBJ1-1	TGTGCCAGCAGCTTAGAGGGACCTTTGAACACTGAAGCTTTCTTT	CASSLEGPLNTEAFF
.	.	TRBV5-1	TRBJ2-3	TGCGCCAGCAGCTTGGCGCTAGAGCATGGCACAGATACGCAGTATTTT	CASSLALEHGTDTQYF
few	TRBD1	TRBV6-5	TRBJ2-7	TGTGCCAGCAGTTCCCTTGGACAGGGAGGAAGGTACGAGCAGTACTTC	CASSSLGQGGRYEQYF
few	.	TRBV4-3	TRBJ1-6	TGCGCCAGCAGCCAATTCGTCGGGGAGAGAAATTCACCCCTCCACTTT	CASSQFVGERNSPLHF
.	.	TRBV21-1	TRBJ1-6	TGTGCCAGCAAATGGACAGTCAGGTCACCCCTCCACTTT	CASKWTVRSPLHF
.	.	TRBV19	TRBJ1-1	TGTGCCAGTAGTCTTGGGGCGAAGACTGAAGCTTTCTTT	CASSLGAKTEAFF
.	.	TRBV7-9	TRBJ1-6	TGTGCCAGCTGTGCGACGGGTTTAATGGGCATCACTTCACCCCTCCACTTT	CASCATGLMGITSPLHF
.	TRBD1	TRBV27	TRBJ2-7	TGTGCCAGCACTCAGCGGACAGGAGCCTACGAGCAGTACTTC	CASTQRTGAYEQYF
.	.	TRBV18	TRBJ1-1	TGTGCCAGCTCACCAACCATGGGGGGCAACACTGAAGCTTTCTTT	CASSPTMGGNTEAFF
.	.	TRBV19	TRBJ1-5	TGTGCCAGTAGTATAACAAGTCATCAGCCCCAGCATTTT	CASSITSHQPQHF
.	TRBD1	TRBV7-9	TRBJ2-7	TGTGCCAGCAAAGGGGGCGCCGAGCAGTACTTC	CASKGGAEQYF
.	.	TRBV6-5	TRBJ1-2	TGTGCCAGCAGTTACGCGTCTCGGGGGGATGGCTACACCTTC	CASSYASRGDGYTF
.	TRBD1	TRBV6-5	TRBJ1-4	TGTGCCAGCAGTTACCACAGGGGAGGGGGGGAAAAACTGTTTTTT	CASSYHRGGGEKLFF
.	.	TRBV6-6	TRBJ2-1	TGTGCCAGCAGTTACTCCGAGAGGAGGTGGGTGAATGAGCAGTTCTTC	CASSYSERRWVNEQFF
.	.	TRBV7-2	TRBJ2-1	TGTGCCAGCAGCCCGGACCGTTTTAATGAGCAGTTCTTC	CASSPDRFNEQFF
.	.	TRBV6-5	TRBJ2-1	TGTGCCAGCAGTTACGGGGGAAGCTCCTACAATGAGCAGTTCTTC	CASSYGGSSYNEQFF
.	.	TRBV30	TRBJ1-5	TGTGCCTGGAGTGTATACAATCAGCCCCAGCATTTT	CAWSVYNQPQHF
.	TRBD1	TRBV6-1	TRBJ1-2	TGTGCCAGCAGTGATGAGGGGGCGAACTATGGCTACACCTTC	CASSDEGANYGYTF
.	.	TRBV11-2	TRBJ1-1	TGTGCCAGCAGCCCAGTGAGGAACACTGAAGCTTTCTTT	CASSPVRNTEAFF
.	.	TRBV27	TRBJ1-2	TGTGCCAGCAGTACGACAGACAACTATGGCTACACCTTC	CASSTTDNYGYTF
.	TRBD1	TRBV25-1	TRBJ2-5	TGTGCCAGCAGTGCTTTGGACAGGGTGGAGACCCAGTACTTC	CASSALDRVETQYF
.	.	TRBV5-8	TRBJ2-5	TGTGCCAGCAGGCGGGGCGACGGAGGTAGGGAGACCCAGTACTTC	CASRRGDGGRETQYF
.	TRBD1	TRBV2	TRBJ1-4	TGTGCCAGCAGTGGGACAGGAGCTGAAAAACTGTTTTTT	CASSGTGAEKLFF
.	.	TRBV18	TRBJ2-1	TGTGCCAGCTCACCAGGTCTTGGCGGTAGCTCCTACAATGAGCAGTTCTTC	CASSPGLGGSSYNEQFF
.	.	TRBV7-2	TRBJ1-2	TGTGCCAGCAGTTTGATGACAGTTTATGGCTACACCTTC	CASSLMTVYGYTF
.	.	TRBV7-6	TRBJ2-1	TGTGCCAGCAGCTTAGAAGGGGATGAGCAGTTCTTC	CASSLEGDEQFF
few	.	TRBV7-9	TRBJ1-5	TGTGCCAGCAGCGCCTCGATTTTAGGGGGGAGCAATCAGCCCCAGCATTTT	CASSASILGGSNQPQHF
once	TRBD1	TRBV4-1	TRBJ1-4	TGCGCCAGCAGCCCAGTACAGGGGTATGGGGGAGAAAAACTGTTTTTT	CASSPVQGYGGEKLFF
.	.	TRBV6-5	TRBJ2-7	TGTGCCAGCAGTTACACGACAGGAGGCTCGCGAGAGCAGTACTTC	CASSYTTGGSREQYF
.	.	TRBV7-2	TRBJ2-1	TGTGCCAGCAGCCGAGGTGTTCAGAAGTACAATGAGCAGTTCTTC	CASSRGVQKYNEQFF
.	TRBD1	TRBV5-6	TRBJ1-5	TGTGCCAGCAGCCAGGGGGATCAGCCCCAGCATTTT	CASSQGDQPQHF
.	.	TRBV7-9	TRBJ2-1	TGTGCCAGCAGCTCACGCGAATACGGGACCAACAGCGGGAATGAGCAGTTCTTC	CASSSREYGTNSGNEQFF
.	.	TRBV5-1	TRBJ1-1	TGCGCCAGCAGCAGAGACCTGGGACACGGTGACACTGAAGCTTTCTTT	CASSRDLGHGDTEAFF
.	.	TRBV9	TRBJ2-2	TGTGCCAGCAGCTCTCAGCCCGCAAGGGAGCTGTTTTTT	CASSSQPARELFF
.	.	TRBV2	TRBJ1-1	TGTGCCAGCAGTGGTTGGCAGTCTTCCTATGAAGCTTTCTTT	CASSGWQSSYEAFF
.	.	TRBV7-2	TRBJ2-2	TGTGCCAGCAGCCCGTACCACACCGGGGAGCTGTTTTTT	CASSPYHTGELFF
.	.	TRBV6-1	TRBJ1-1	TGTGCCAGCAGTGAATTAGGTTGGACTGAAGCTTTCTTT	CASSELGWTEAFF
.	.	TRBV6-1	TRBJ2-1	TGTGCCAGCAGTGAATCATACTACAATGAGCAGTTCTTC	CASSESYYNEQFF
.	.	TRBV9	TRBJ1-1	TGTGCCAGCAGCGCCCCCTCGAACACTGAAGCTTTCTTT	CASSAPSNTEAFF
.	.	TRBV2	TRBJ1-5	TGTGCCAGCAGGGACCACAGGCAAGGGAATCAGCCCCAGCATTTT	CASRDHRQGNQPQHF
.	.	TRBV27	TRBJ1-1	TGTGCCAGCATCAGGACAGTAGGGAACACTGAAGCTTTCTTT	CASIRTVGNTEAFF
.	.	TRBV18	TRBJ2-1	TGTGCCAGCTCACCAGGGGTTGTAGATGAGCAGTTCTTC	CASSPGVVDEQFF
once	.	TRBV5-1	TRBJ1-6	TGCGCCAGCAGCAGATTACAGGGTGATTCACCCCTCCACTTT	CASSRLQGDSPLHF
.	TRBD1	TRBV30	TRBJ2-7	TGTGCCTGGGACATGACAGGGGACTCCTACGAGCAGTACTTC	CAWDMTGDSYEQYF
.	.	TRBV30	TRBJ1-2	TGTGCCTGGAGTCAGGGCAACCCCTATGGCTACACCTTC	CAWSQGNPYGYTF
.	.	TRBV5-1	TRBJ1-5	TGCGCCAGCAGTCGGGACTCATCTCCGGGTCAGCCCCAGCATTTT	CASSRDSSPGQPQHF